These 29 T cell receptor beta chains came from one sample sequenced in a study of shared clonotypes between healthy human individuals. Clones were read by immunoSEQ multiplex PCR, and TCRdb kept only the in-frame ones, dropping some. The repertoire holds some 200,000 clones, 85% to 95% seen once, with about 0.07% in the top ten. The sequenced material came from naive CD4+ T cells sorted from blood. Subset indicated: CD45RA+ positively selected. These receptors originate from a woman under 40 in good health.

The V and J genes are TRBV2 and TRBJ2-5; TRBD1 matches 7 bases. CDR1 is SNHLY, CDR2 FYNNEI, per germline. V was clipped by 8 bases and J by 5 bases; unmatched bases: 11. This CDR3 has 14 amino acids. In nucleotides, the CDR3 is TGTGCCAGCGGTCTCACACAGGGGTGGGAGACCCAGTACTTC. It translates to CASGLTQGWETQYF.

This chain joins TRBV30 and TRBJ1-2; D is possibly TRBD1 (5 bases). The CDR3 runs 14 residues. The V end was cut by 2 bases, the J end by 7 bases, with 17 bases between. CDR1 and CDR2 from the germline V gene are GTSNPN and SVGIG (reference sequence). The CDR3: CAWSTGAGLFGYTF. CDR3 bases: TGTGCCTGGAGTACCGGGGCAGGGCTCTTTGGCTACACCTTC.

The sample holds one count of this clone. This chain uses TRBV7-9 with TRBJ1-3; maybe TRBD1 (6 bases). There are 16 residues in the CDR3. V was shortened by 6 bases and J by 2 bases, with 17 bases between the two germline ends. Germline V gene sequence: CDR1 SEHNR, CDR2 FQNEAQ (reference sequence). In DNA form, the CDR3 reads TGTGCCAGCAGTATCACCCCGGCAGGGGCTGGAAACACCATATATTTT. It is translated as CASSITPAGAGNTIYF. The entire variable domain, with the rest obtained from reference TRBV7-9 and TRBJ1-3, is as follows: DTGVSQNPRHKITKRGQNVTFRCDPISEHNRLYWYRQTLGQGPEFLTYFQNEAQLEKSRLLSDRFSAERPKGSFSTLEIQRTEQGDSAMYLCASSITPAGAGNTIYFGEGSWLTVV.

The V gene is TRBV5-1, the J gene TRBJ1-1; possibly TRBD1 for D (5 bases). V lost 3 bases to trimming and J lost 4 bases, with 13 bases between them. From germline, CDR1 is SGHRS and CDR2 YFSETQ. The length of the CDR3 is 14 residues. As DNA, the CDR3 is TGCGCCAGCAGCTACCAGGGATGGAGCACTGAAGCTTTCTTT. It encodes CASSYQGWSTEAFF.

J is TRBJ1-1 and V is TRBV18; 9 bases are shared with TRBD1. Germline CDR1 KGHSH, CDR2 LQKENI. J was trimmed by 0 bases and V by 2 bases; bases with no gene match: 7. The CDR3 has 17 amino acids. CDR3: CASSPWSTGGMNTEAFF. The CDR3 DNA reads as TGTGCCAGCTCACCATGGTCGACAGGGGGTATGAACACTGAAGCTTTCTTT.

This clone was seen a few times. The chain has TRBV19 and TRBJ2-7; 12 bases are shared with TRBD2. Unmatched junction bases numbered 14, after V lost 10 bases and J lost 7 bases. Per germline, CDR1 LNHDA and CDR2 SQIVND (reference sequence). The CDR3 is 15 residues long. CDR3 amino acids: CATSTLAGGPGEQYF. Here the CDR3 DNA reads TGTGCCACCTCCACCCTAGCGGGAGGGCCGGGGGAGCAGTACTTC.

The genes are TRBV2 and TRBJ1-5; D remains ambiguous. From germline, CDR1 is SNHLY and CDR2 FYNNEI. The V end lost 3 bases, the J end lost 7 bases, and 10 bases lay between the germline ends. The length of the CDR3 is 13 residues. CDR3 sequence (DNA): TGTGCCAGCAGTGAGAATGGTGTGCAGCCCCAGCATTTT. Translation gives CASSENGVQPQHF.

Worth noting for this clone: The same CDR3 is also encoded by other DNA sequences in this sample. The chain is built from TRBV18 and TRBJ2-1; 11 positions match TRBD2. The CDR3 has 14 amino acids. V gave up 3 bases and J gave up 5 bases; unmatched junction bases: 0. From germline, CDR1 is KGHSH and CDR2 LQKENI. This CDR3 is CASSPGLADNEQFF. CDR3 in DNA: TGTGCCAGCTCACCGGGACTAGCGGACAATGAGCAGTTCTTC.

CDR3 loop: CASITREGGNTEAFF. The CDR3 DNA reads TGCGCCAGCATCACCCGGGAGGGTGGAAACACTGAAGCTTTCTTT. The chain links TRBV10-2 to TRBJ1-1; D is undetermined. The V gene's germline CDR1 is WSHSY and CDR2 SAAADI. Trimming took 7 bases from V and 2 from J, leaving 17 bases between them. The CDR3 loop spans 15 amino acids.

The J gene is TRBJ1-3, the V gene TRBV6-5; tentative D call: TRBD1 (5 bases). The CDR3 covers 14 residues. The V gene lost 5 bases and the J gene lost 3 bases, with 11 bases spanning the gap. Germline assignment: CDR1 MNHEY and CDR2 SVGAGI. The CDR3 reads CASSRQGGGNTIYF. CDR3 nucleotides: TGTGCCAGCAGTCGGCAGGGAGGTGGAAACACCATATATTTT.

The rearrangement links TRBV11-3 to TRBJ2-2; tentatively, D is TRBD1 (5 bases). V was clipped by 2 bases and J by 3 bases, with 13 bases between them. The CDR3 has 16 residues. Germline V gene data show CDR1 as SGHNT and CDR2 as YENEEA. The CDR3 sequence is CASSLRGSSDTGELFF. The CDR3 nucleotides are TGTGCCAGCAGCTTAAGGGGCTCCTCGGACACCGGGGAGCTGTTTTTT.

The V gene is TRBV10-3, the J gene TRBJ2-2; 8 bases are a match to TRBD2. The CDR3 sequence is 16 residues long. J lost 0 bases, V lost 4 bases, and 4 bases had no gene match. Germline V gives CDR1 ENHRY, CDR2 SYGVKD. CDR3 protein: CAISVSGGANTGELFF. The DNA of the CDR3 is TGTGCCATCAGTGTATCCGGGGGGGCGAACACCGGGGAGCTGTTTTTT.

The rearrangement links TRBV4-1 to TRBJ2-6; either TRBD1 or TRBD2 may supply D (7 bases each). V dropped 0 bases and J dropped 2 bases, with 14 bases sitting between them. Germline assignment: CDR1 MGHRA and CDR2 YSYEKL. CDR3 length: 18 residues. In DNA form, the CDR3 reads TGCGCCAGCAGCCAAGATGGGGAGGGGGCGGCTGGGGCCAACGTCCTGACTTTC. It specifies CASSQDGEGAAGANVLTF.

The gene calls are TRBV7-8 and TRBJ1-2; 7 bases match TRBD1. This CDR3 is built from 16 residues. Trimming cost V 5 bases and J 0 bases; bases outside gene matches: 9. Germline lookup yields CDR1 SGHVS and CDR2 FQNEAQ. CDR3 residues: CASSGQWTGSNYGYTF. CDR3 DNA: TGTGCCAGCAGCGGCCAGTGGACAGGATCTAACTATGGCTACACCTTC.

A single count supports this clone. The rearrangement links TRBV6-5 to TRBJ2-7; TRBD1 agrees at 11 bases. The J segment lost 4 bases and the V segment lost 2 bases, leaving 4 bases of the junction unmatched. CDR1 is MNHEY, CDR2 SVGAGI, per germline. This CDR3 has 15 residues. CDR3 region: CASSYRGQGAYEQYF. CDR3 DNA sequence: TGTGCCAGCAGTTACCGAGGACAGGGGGCTTACGAGCAGTACTTC.

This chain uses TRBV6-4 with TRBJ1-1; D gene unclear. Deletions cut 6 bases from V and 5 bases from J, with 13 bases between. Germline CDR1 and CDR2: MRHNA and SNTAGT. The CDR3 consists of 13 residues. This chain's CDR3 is CASRPSEGTEAFF. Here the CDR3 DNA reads TGTGCCAGCAGGCCATCGGAGGGTACTGAAGCTTTCTTT.

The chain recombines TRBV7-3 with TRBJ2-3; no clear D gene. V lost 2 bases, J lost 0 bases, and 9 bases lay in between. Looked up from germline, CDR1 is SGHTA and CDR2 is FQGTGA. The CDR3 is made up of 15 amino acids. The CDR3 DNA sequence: TGTGCCAGCAGCTTAGTACCAACTAGCACAGATACGCAGTATTTT. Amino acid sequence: CASSLVPTSTDTQYF.

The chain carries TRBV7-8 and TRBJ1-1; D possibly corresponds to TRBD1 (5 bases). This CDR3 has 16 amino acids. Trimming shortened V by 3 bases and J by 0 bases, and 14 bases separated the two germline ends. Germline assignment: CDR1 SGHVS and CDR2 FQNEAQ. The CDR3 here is CASSFGRAKMNTEAFF. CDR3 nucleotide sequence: TGTGCCAGCAGCTTTGGCAGGGCTAAAATGAACACTGAAGCTTTCTTT.

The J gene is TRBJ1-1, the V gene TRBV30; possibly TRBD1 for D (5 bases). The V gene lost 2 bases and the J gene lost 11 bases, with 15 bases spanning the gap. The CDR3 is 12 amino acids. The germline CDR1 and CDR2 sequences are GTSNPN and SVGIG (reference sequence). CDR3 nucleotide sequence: TGTGCCTGGAGTCCGGACACCCTTGGGGCTTTCTTT. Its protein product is CAWSPDTLGAFF.

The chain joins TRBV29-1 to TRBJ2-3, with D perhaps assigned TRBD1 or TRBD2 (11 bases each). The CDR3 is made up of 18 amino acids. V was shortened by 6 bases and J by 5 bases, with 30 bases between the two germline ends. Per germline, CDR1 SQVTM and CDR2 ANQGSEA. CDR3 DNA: TGCAGCGTCAAGGACAGGGGGCCACTAGCGGGAGTTGGAGATACGCAGTATTTT. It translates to CSVKDRGPLAGVGDTQYF.

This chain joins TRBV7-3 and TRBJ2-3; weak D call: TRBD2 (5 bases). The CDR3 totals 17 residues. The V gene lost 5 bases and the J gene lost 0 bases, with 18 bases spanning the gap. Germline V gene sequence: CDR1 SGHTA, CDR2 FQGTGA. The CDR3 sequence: CASSGGASSPSTDTQYF. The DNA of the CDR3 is TGTGCCAGCAGCGGAGGCGCATCGTCTCCTAGCACAGATACGCAGTATTTT.

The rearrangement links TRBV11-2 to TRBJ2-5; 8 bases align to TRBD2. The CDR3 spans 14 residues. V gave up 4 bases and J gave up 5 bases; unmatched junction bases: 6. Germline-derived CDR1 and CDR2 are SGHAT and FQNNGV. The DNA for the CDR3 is TGTGCCAGCAGCTCGGGACTAGTAAGGGAGACCCAGTACTTC. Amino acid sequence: CASSSGLVRETQYF.

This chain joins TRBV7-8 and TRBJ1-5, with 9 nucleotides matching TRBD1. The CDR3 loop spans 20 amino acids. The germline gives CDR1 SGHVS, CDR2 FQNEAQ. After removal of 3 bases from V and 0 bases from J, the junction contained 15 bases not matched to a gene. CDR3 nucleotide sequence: TGTGCCAGCAGCTTGTATACCGGGACAGGGAAGATTATTAGCAATCAGCCCCAGCATTTT. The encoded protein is CASSLYTGTGKIISNQPQHF.

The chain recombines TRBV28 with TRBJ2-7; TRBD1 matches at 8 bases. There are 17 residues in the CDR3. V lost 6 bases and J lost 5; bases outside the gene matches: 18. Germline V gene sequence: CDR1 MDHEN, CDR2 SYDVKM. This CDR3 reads CASRHGRSQGARNEQYF. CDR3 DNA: TGTGCCAGCAGACATGGGCGTTCGCAGGGGGCGAGGAACGAGCAGTACTTC.

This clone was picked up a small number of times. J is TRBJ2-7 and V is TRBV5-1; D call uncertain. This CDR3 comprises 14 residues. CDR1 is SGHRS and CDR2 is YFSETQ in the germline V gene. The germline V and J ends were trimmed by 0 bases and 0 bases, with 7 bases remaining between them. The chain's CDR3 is CASSLVGNSYEQYF. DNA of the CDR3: TGCGCCAGCAGCTTGGTTGGGAACTCCTACGAGCAGTACTTC.

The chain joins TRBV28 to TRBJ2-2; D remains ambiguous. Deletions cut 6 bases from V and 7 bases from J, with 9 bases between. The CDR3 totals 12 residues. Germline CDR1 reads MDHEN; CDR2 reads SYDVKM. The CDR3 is CASSELGGELFF. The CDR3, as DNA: TGTGCCAGCAGCGAGCTCGGCGGGGAGCTGTTTTTT. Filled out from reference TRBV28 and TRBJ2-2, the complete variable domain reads DVKVTQSSRYLVKRTGEKVFLECVQDMDHENMFWYRQDPGLGLRLIYFSYDVKMKEKGDIPEGYSVSREKKERFSLILESASTNQTSMYLCASSELGGELFFGEGSRLTVL.

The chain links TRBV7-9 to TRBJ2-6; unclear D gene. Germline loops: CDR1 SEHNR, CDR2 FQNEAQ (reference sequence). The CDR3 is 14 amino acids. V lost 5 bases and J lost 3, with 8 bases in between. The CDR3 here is CASSRLGGANVLTF. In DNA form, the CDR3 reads TGTGCCAGCAGCAGACTTGGTGGGGCCAACGTCCTGACTTTC.

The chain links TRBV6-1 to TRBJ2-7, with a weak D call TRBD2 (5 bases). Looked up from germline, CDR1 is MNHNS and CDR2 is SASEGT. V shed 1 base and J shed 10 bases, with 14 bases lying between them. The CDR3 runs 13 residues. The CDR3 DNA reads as TGTGCCAGCAGTGAAGGGGAGACGGGCATACAGTACTTC. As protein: CASSEGETGIQYF.

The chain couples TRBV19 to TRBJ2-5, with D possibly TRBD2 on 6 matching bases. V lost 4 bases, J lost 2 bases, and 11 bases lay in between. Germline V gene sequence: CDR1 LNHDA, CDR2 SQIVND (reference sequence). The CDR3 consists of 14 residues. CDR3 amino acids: CASSTGTLQETQYF. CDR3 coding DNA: TGTGCCAGTAGTACAGGGACTTTACAAGAGACCCAGTACTTC. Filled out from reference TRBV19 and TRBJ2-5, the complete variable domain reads DGGITQSPKYLFRKEGQNVTLSCEQNLNHDAMYWYRQDPGQGLRLIYYSQIVNDFQKGDIAEGYSVSREKKESFPLTVTSAQKNPTAFYLCASSTGTLQETQYFGPGTRLLVL.